These T cell receptor beta chains were read from a single sample in a study of blood T cells in healthy people across ages. Each CDR3 protein is one row after TCRdb ran MiXCR on the 5' RACE reads. The sample shows about 830,000 distinct CDR3 sequences, 58% of them seen only once. Sequenced input: blood. These receptors all come from a man aged 25 to 40 in good health. Both conserved end residues are part of each CDR3.

V,J,CDR3
TRBV5-1,TRBJ2-7,CASRLGAPYEQYF
TRBV27,TRBJ1-1,CASSLAGTMKTEAFF
TRBV15,TRBJ2-3,CATSRDISDTQYF
TRBV7-2,TRBJ2-2,CASSQLGGTGELFF
TRBV4-2,TRBJ2-3,CASSQDWVDTQYF
TRBV25-1,TRBJ2-7,CASSEPLGGSYEQYF
TRBV6-2/TRBV6-3,TRBJ2-7,CASRPPGQGRMEGNEQYF
TRBV10-3,TRBJ1-1,CAISEGGEANTEAFF
TRBV4-3,TRBJ1-6,CASSPRWVSYNSPLHF
TRBV21-1,TRBJ2-1,CASSNVLLGVNEQFF
TRBV7-8,TRBJ2-3,CASSFGRRSTDTQYF
TRBV28,TRBJ1-5,CASSLQDRYQPQHF
TRBV4-2,.,CASSQIPRDMWREETQYF
TRBV9,TRBJ2-7,CASSRALSEYEQYF
TRBV4-2,TRBJ2-1,CASSQGPGEQFF
TRBV28,TRBJ2-1,CASSFGSSYNEQFF
TRBV15,TRBJ1-6,CATSASNSPLHF
TRBV3-1,.,CASSQDYGSRETQYF
TRBV7-9,TRBJ2-7,CASSSPGLAGGSSYEQYF
TRBV4-2,TRBJ2-1,CASSQVGLAGYNEQFF
TRBV30,TRBJ2-6,CAGSSGANVLTF
TRBV4-2,TRBJ2-7,CASSQAGQGPYEQYF
TRBV9,TRBJ2-5,CASSVSLGGETQYF